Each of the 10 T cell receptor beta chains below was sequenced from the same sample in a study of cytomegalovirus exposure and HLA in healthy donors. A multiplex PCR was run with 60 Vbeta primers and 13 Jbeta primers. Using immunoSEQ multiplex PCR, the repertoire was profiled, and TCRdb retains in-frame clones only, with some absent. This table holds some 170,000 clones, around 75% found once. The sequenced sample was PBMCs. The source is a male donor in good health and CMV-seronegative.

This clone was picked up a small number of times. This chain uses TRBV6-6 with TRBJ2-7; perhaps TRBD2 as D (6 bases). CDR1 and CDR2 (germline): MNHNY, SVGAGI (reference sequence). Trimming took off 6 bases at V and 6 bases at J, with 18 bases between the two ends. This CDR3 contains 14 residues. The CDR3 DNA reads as TGTGCCAGCAGCTTCGGAGGGGTTCTAGGCGAGCAGTACTTC. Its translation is CASSFGGVLGEQYF.

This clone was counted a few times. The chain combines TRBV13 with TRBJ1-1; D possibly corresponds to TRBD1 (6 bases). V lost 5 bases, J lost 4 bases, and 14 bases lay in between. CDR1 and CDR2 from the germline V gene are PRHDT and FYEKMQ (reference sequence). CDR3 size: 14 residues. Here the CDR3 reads CASSRGARGTEAFF. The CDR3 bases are TGTGCCAGCAGCCGGGGGGCGAGGGGCACTGAAGCTTTCTTT. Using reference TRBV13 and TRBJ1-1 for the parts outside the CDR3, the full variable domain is AAGVIQSPRHLIKEKRETATLKCYPIPRHDTVYWYQQGPGQDPQFLISFYEKMQSDKGSIPDRFSAQQFSDYHSELNMSSLELGDSALYFCASSRGARGTEAFFGQGTRLTVV.

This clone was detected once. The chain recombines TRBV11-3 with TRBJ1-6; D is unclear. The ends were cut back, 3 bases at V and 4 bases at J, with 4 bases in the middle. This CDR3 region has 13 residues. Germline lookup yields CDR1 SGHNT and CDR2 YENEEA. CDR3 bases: TGTGCCAGCAGCTTTCATTATAATTCACCCCTCCACTTT. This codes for CASSFHYNSPLHF. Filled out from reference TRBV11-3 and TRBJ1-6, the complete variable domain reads EAGVVQSPRYKIIEKKQPVAFWCNPISGHNTLYWYLQNLGQGPELLIRYENEEAVDDSQLPKDRFSAERLKGVDSTLKIQPAELGDSAVYLCASSFHYNSPLHFGNGTRLTVT.

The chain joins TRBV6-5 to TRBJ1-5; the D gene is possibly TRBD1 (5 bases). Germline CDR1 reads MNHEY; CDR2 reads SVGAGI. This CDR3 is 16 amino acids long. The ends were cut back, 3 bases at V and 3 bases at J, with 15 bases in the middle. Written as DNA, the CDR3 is TGTGCCAGCAGTTATTCAGGACAAGGTCTCAATCAGCCCCAGCATTTT. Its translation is CASSYSGQGLNQPQHF.

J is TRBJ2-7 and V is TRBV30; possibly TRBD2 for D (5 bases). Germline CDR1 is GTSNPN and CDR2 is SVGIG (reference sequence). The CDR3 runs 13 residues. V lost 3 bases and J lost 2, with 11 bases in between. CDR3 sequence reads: CAWRRTGTYEQYF. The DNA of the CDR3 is TGTGCCTGGAGGAGGACTGGAACCTACGAGCAGTACTTC. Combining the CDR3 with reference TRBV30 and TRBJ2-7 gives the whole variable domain SQTIHQWPATLVQPVGSPLSLECTVEGTSNPNLYWYRQAAGRGLQLLFYSVGIGQISSEVPQNLSASRPQDRQFILSSKKLLLSDSGFYLCAWRRTGTYEQYFGPGTRLTVT.

The CDR3 region is CASYREKLFF. The CDR3 DNA reads TGTGCCAGTTACAGGGAAAAACTGTTTTTT. The rearrangement uses TRBV6-6 and TRBJ1-4, with TRBD1 as a possible D gene (5 bases). Trimming took 9 bases from V and 8 from J, leaving 7 bases between them. Germline CDR1 MNHNY, CDR2 SVGAGI (reference sequence). The CDR3 extends over 10 amino acids.

The CDR3 DNA sequence: TGCAGCGTCCACACGGGACTGGAGCAGTTCTTC. It encodes CSVHTGLEQFF. V and J are TRBV29-1 and TRBJ2-1; D possibly corresponds to TRBD2 (6 bases). CDR3 size: 11 residues. The germline CDR1 and CDR2 sequences are SQVTM and ANQGSEA. Between the trimmed V and J ends, which lost 6 bases and 10 bases, there was a span of 13 bases.

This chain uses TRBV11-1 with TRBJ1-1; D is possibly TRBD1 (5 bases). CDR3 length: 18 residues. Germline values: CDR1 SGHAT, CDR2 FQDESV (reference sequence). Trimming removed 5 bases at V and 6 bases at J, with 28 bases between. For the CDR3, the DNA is TGTGCCAGCAGCCCGGTCGGGAGGACACTCCTCGAGGCGGCTGAAGCTTTCTTT. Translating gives CASSPVGRTLLEAAEAFF.

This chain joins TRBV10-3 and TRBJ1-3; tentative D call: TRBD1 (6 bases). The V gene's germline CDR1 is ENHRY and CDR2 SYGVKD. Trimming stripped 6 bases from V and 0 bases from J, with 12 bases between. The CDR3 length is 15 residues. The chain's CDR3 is CAIRRGGASGNTIYF. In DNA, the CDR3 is TGTGCCATCAGGAGAGGGGGGGCCTCTGGAAACACCATATATTTT.

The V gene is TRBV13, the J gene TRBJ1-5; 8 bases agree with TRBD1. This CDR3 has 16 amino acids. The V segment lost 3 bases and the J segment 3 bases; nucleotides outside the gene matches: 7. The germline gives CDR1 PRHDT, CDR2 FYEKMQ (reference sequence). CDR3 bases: TGTGCCAGCAGCTTCGGGGGGACAGGATTCAATCAGCCCCAGCATTTT. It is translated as CASSFGGTGFNQPQHF.